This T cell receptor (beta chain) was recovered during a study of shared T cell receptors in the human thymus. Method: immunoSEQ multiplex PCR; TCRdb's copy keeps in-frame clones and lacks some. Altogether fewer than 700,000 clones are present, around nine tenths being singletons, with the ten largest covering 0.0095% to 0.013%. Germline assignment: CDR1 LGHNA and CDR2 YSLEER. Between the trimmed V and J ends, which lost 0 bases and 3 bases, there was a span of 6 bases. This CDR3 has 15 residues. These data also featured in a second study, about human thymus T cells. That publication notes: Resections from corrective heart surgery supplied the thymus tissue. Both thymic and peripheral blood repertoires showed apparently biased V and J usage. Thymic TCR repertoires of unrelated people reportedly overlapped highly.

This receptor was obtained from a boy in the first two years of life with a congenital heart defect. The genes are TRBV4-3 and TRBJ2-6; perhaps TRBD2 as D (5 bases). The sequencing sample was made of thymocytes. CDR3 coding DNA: TGCGCCAGCAGCCAAGATGAGGGTGGGGCCAACGTCCTGACTTTC. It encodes CASSQDEGGANVLTF.